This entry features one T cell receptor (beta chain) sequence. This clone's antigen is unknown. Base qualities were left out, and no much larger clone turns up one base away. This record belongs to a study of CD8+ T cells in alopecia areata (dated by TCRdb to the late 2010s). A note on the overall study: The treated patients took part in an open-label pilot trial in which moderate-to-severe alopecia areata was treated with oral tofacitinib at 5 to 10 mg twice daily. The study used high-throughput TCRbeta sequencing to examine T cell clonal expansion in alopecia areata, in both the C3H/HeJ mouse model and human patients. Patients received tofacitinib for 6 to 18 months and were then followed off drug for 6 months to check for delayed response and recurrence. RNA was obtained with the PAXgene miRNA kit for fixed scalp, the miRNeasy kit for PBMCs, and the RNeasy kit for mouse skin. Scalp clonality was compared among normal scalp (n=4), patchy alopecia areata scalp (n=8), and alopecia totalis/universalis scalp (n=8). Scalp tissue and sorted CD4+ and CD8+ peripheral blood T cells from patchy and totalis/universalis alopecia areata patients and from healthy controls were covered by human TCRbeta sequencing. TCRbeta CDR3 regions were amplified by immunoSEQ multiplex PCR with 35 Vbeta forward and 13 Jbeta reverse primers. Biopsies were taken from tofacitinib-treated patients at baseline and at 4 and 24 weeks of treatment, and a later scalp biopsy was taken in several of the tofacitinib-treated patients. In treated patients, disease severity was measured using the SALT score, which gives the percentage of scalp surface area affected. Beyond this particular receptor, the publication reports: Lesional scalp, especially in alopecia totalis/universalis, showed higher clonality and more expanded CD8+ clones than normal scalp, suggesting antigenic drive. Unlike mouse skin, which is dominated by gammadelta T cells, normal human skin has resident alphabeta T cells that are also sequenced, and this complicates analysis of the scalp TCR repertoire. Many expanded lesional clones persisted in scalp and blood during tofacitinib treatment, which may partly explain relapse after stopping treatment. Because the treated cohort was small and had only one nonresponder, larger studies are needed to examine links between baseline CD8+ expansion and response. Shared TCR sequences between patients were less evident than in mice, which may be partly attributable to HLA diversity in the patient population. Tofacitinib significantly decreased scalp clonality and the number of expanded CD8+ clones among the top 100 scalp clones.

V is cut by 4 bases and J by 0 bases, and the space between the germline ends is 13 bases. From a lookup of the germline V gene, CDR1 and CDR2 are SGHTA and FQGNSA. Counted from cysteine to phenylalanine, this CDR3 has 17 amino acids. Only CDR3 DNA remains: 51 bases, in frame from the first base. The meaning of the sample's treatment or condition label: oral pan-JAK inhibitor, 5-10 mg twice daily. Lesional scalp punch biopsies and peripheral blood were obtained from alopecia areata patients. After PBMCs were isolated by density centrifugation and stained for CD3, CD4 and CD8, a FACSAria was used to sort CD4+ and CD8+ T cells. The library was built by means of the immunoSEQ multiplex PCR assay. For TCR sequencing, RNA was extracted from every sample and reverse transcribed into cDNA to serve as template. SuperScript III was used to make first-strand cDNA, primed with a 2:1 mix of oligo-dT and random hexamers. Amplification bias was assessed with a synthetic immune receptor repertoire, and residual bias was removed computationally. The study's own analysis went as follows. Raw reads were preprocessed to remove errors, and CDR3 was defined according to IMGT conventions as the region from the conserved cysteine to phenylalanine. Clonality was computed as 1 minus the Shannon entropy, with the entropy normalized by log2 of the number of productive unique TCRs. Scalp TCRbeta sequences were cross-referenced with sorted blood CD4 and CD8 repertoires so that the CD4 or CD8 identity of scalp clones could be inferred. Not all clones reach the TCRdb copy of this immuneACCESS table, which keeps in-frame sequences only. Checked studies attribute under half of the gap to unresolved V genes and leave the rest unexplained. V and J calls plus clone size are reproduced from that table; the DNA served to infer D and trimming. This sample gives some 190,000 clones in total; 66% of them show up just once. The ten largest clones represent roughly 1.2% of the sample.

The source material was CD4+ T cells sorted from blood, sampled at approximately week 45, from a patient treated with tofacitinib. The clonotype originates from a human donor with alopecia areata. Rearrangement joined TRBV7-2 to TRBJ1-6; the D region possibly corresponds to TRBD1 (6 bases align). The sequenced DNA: TGTGCCAGCAGCTCAGGACAGCCCGGCTCCTATAATTCACCCCTCCACTTT. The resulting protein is CASSSGQPGSYNSPLHF.